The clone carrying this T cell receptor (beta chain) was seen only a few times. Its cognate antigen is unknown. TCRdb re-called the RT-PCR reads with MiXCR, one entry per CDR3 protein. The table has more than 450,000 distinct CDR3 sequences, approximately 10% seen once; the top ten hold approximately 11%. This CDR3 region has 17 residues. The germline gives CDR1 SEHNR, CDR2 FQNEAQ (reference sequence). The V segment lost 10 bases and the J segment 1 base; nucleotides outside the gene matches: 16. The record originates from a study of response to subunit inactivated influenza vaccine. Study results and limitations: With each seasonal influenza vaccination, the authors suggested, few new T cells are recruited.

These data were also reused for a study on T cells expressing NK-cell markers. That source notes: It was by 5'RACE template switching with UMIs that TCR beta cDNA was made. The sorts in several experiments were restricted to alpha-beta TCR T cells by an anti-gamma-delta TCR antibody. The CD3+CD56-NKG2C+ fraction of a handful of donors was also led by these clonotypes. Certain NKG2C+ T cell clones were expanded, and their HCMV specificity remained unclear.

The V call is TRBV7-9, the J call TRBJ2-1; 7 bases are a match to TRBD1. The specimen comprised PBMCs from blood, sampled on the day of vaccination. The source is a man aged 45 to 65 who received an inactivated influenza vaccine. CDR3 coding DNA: TGTGCCACCAGGGGGACAGAGGACGGATTATCCTACAATGAGCAGTTCTTC. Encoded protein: CATRGTEDGLSYNEQFF.